The 12 T cell receptor beta chains below come from one sample, sequenced in a study of T-cell memory formation after mild COVID-19. TCRdb analysed the 5' RACE reads with MiXCR anew, one entry per CDR3 protein. The repertoire includes hundreds of thousands of distinct CDR3 sequences, 17% of them detected once, and about 8.1% sits in the top ten. Sequencing was carried out using PBMCs or a T cell subset sorted from them (not recorded which). The source is an adult woman who had mild COVID-19 (a few samples of this study predate the infection). Cell type and time point are not known.

This clonotype appeared a few times. This chain uses TRBV5-1 with TRBJ2-1; 9 nucleotides agree with TRBD2. The germline CDR1 and CDR2 sequences are SGHRS and YFSETQ. The CDR3 extends over 15 amino acids. V shed 0 bases, J shed 4 bases, and the junction held 2 bases outside the gene matches. The CDR3 DNA sequence: TGCGCCAGCAGCTTGGAGCTAGCGGGATACAATGAGCAGTTCTTC. Translation: CASSLELAGYNEQFF.

This clonotype was seen a few times. The chain employs TRBV5-5 and TRBJ1-3; no definite D call. The V end was cut by 5 bases, the J end by 0 bases, with 12 bases between. The CDR3 length is 15 residues. Per the germline V gene, CDR1 is SGHKS and CDR2 is YYEKEE (reference sequence). The CDR3 nucleotides read TGTGCCAGCAGTCGCGACGGTAACTCTGGAAACACCATATATTTT. Amino acids: CASSRDGNSGNTIYF.

The chain couples TRBV4-1 to TRBJ2-1; TRBD1 is a possible D gene (6 bases). Germline V gives CDR1 MGHRA, CDR2 YSYEKL. The CDR3 has 14 amino acids. Trimming cost V 4 bases and J 9 bases, with 16 bases left between them. DNA of the CDR3: TGCGCCAGCAGCCCTAGGGGGTCCAGGGGTGAGCAGTTCTTC. It codes for CASSPRGSRGEQFF.

This chain joins TRBV6-6 and TRBJ2-7, with D possibly matching TRBD1 (6 bases). This CDR3 region has 14 residues. V dropped 6 bases and J dropped 10 bases, with 22 bases sitting between them. Per germline, CDR1 MNHNY and CDR2 SVGAGI (reference sequence). Here the CDR3 DNA reads TGTGCCAGCAGCCCATTGGGGGCTACTGTCGATCAGTACTTC. Its translation is CASSPLGATVDQYF.

V usage is TRBV5-1 and J usage is TRBJ2-1, with 8 bases matching TRBD1. The CDR3 loop spans 12 amino acids. J lost 12 bases, V lost 6 bases, and 8 bases had no gene match. Per germline, CDR1 SGHRS and CDR2 YFSETQ. DNA of the CDR3: TGCGCCAGCACGGACAGGGTATCAGGGCAGTTCTTC. It translates to CASTDRVSGQFF.

The chain carries TRBV9 and TRBJ2-3, with D possibly matching TRBD1 (5 bases). CDR3 length equals 18 residues. Germline assignment: CDR1 SGDLS and CDR2 YYNGEE. Trimming removed 0 bases from V and 4 bases from J, with 21 bases in between. CDR3 amino acids: CASSVDVTGIGAADTQYF. The CDR3 DNA reads as TGTGCCAGCAGCGTAGATGTAACAGGAATTGGGGCCGCAGATACGCAGTATTTT.

This clonotype has ten or more counts. This sequence joins TRBV14 and TRBJ2-1; 7 bases fit TRBD2. The germline gives CDR1 SGHDN, CDR2 FVKESK. This CDR3 is 15 amino acids long. Trimming removed 1 base from V and 6 bases from J; junction bases left unmatched: 6. CDR3 bases: TGTGCCAGCAGCCAAGGCCCGGGACTACGCAATGAGCAGTTCTTC. Its protein is CASSQGPGLRNEQFF.

A note on this clonotype: Without the conserved terminal phenylalanine or tryptophan, this CDR3 likely stems from a read error. The rearrangement joins TRBV2 to TRBJ1-5; D remains unclear. V was cut by 1 base and J by 8 bases, with 18 bases left in between. The germline V gene encodes CDR1 SNHLY and CDR2 FYNNEI. This CDR3 has 16 amino acids. CDR3 sequence (DNA): TGTGCCAGCAGTGAAGATTTCGATTTTGAGGTGGAGCCCCAGCATGTT. Translation gives CASSEDFDFEVEPQHV.

The chain couples TRBV19 to TRBJ1-2; TRBD1 might be the D (6 bases). Germline V CDR1 and CDR2: LNHDA, SQIVND (reference sequence). The CDR3 extends over 14 amino acids. The V end was cut by 1 base, the J end by 2 bases, with 8 bases between. Written as DNA, the CDR3 is TGTGCCAGTAGTATAGGACAGGCGAACTATGGCTACACCTTC. This translates into CASSIGQANYGYTF.

This clonotype came up a few times. The chain is built from TRBV27 and TRBJ2-1; 10 nucleotides agree with TRBD2. The germline CDR1 and CDR2 sequences are MNHEY and SMNVEV (reference sequence). The CDR3 is made up of 16 amino acids. The V gene end was trimmed by 3 bases and the J gene end by 1 base; junction bases not matched to a gene: 3. CDR3 sequence: CASSLLAGVSYNEQFF. The DNA for the CDR3 is TGTGCCAGCAGTTTGCTAGCGGGAGTTTCCTACAATGAGCAGTTCTTC.

This clonotype was counted only a few times. The gene calls are TRBV11-3 and TRBJ1-1; weak D call: TRBD1 (5 bases). The CDR3 sequence is 15 residues long. Trimming shortened V by 3 bases and J by 1 base, and 12 bases separated the two germline ends. Germline V CDR1 and CDR2: SGHNT, YENEEA. The CDR3 DNA reads TGTGCCAGCAGCTTCTTACAGGTTTCGAACACTGAAGCTTTCTTT. This codes for CASSFLQVSNTEAFF.

The rearrangement joins TRBV6-5 to TRBJ2-7; perhaps D is TRBD1 or TRBD2 (5 bases each). There are 15 residues in the CDR3. Trimming cost V 2 bases and J 1 base, with 12 bases left between them. CDR1 MNHEY and CDR2 SVGAGI come from the germline V gene. Here the CDR3 DNA reads TGTGCCAGCAGTTACGGCCGGGACGATTCCTACGAGCAGTACTTC. Translation: CASSYGRDDSYEQYF.